This T cell receptor (beta chain) emerged from a study of T-cell memory formation after mild COVID-19. Study-wide points: The main location of contracting CD4+ clones was CM and EM, and that of contracting CD8+ clones was EMRA.

Of note for this clonotype: Its antigen is unknown.

This CDR3 region has 17 residues. TCRdb re-analysed the 5' RACE reads in MiXCR, keeping a single row per CDR3 protein. The sample has about 390,000 distinct CDR3 sequences, roughly 15% seen once; the top ten hold under 25%. Sequenced: PBMCs or a T cell subset sorted from them (not recorded which). The chain carries TRBV21-1 and TRBJ1-2; the DNA was not used to check the table's D call, TRBD1. TRBV21-1 is classified as a pseudogene. This sequence originates from a man aged 18 to 30 who had mild COVID-19 (a few samples of this study predate the infection). Cell type and time point are not known. In DNA, the CDR3 is TGTGCCAGCAGCAGACGCGGGACAGGTCATAAACTCTATGGCTACACCTTC. Translation: CASSRRGTGHKLYGYTF.